One and the same sample provided the 10 T cell receptor beta chains below, sequenced in a study of CXCR3-negative and CXCR3-positive naive CD8 T cells. These receptors have no identified antigens. Notes on the study in general: Naive cells that were CXCR3-positive had more hydrophobic TRB CDR3s (compared with CXCR3-negative naive cells).

The libraries of TRB cDNA were prepared using 5' RACE with UMI labels. TCRdb reprocessed the 5' RACE reads, keeping one entry per CDR3 protein, no DNA. The sample data list some 150,000 distinct CDR3 sequences. What was sequenced was naive CXCR3+ CD8+ T cells from blood. As for subset: CD45RO-CCR7+CD27+CD95- naive CD8+ T cells expressing CXCR3 (TNR3+). The receptors were gathered from a human donor in good health. Some clones in this sample may be carry-over from other donors' samples.

V and J are TRBV27 and TRBJ2-1; TCRdb picks TRBD2, but there is no DNA to check that call. From germline, CDR1 is MNHEY and CDR2 SMNVEV (reference sequence). The CDR3 runs to 17 residues. The chain's CDR3 is CASSLYSGGAPAGEQFF.

The chain has TRBV5-6 and TRBJ2-5; TCRdb's D call of TRBD1 is untestable without DNA. The CDR3 spans 12 residues. Germline V lookup: CDR1 SGHDT, CDR2 YYEEEE. CDR3 amino acids: CASSRDQETQYF.

The rearrangement links TRBV7-3 to TRBJ2-2. Germline assignment: CDR1 SGHTA and CDR2 FQGTGA. This CDR3 region has 13 residues. CDR3 sequence reads: CASSNTGTGELFF.

V gene TRBV14 combines with J gene TRBJ2-3; TCRdb's D gene call, TRBD1, goes unchecked for lack of DNA. CDR1 SGHDN and CDR2 FVKESK come from the germline V gene. CDR3 length equals 16 residues. The CDR3 spells CASSQDRTGGADTQYF. Drawing the rest from reference TRBV14 and TRBJ2-3, the complete variable domain is EAGVTQFPSHSVIEKGQTVTLRCDPISGHDNLYWYRRVMGKEIKFLLHFVKESKQDESGMPNNRFLAERTGGTYSTLKVQPAELEDSGVYFCASSQDRTGGADTQYFGPGTRLTVL.

The chain links TRBV20-1 to TRBJ2-7; absent DNA, TCRdb's TRBD1 call cannot be checked. The CDR3 spans 12 residues. The V gene's germline CDR1 is DFQATT and CDR2 SNEGSKA (reference sequence). This CDR3 reads CSAESDRAEQYF.

The gene calls are TRBV29-1 and TRBJ2-5. The germline gives CDR1 SQVTM, CDR2 ANQGSEA. CDR3 size: 11 residues. This CDR3 is CSVRSQETQYF. Combining the CDR3 with reference TRBV29-1 and TRBJ2-5 gives the whole variable domain SAVISQKPSRDICQRGTSLTIQCQVDSQVTMMFWYRQQPGQSLTLIATANQGSEATYESGFVIDKFPISRPNLTFSTLTVSNMSPEDSSIYLCSVRSQETQYFGPGTRLLVL.

The chain recombines TRBV28 with TRBJ2-7; as DNA is missing, the TRBD1 call by TCRdb cannot be tested. Germline-derived CDR1 and CDR2 are MDHEN and SYDVKM. The CDR3 has 13 residues. The chain's CDR3 is CASRRGRYYEQYF. The complete variable domain, with remaining parts taken from reference TRBV28 and TRBJ2-7, reads DVKVTQSSRYLVKRTGEKVFLECVQDMDHENMFWYRQDPGLGLRLIYFSYDVKMKEKGDIPEGYSVSREKKERFSLILESASTNQTSMYLCASRRGRYYEQYFGPGTRLTVT.

This chain links TRBV4-3 with TRBJ1-2; with no DNA, the TCRdb D assignment of TRBD1 cannot be verified. Germline V gene lookup returns CDR1 LGHNA and CDR2 YSLEER. This CDR3 comprises 14 residues. The CDR3 loop reads CASSQSRGADGYTF.

J is TRBJ2-1 and V is TRBV11-2; TCRdb reports TRBD2, a call that lacks DNA to check it against. The length of the CDR3 is 17 residues. The germline V gene has CDR1 SGHAT and CDR2 FQNNGV. The CDR3 sequence: CASSLGDGRGIYNEQFF.

The rearrangement joins TRBV4-2 to TRBJ2-7; TCRdb returns TRBD2, unconfirmable since there is no DNA. CDR3 length equals 11 residues. Germline CDR1 LGHNA, CDR2 YNFKEQ. CDR3 region: CASSQGGLVNF.